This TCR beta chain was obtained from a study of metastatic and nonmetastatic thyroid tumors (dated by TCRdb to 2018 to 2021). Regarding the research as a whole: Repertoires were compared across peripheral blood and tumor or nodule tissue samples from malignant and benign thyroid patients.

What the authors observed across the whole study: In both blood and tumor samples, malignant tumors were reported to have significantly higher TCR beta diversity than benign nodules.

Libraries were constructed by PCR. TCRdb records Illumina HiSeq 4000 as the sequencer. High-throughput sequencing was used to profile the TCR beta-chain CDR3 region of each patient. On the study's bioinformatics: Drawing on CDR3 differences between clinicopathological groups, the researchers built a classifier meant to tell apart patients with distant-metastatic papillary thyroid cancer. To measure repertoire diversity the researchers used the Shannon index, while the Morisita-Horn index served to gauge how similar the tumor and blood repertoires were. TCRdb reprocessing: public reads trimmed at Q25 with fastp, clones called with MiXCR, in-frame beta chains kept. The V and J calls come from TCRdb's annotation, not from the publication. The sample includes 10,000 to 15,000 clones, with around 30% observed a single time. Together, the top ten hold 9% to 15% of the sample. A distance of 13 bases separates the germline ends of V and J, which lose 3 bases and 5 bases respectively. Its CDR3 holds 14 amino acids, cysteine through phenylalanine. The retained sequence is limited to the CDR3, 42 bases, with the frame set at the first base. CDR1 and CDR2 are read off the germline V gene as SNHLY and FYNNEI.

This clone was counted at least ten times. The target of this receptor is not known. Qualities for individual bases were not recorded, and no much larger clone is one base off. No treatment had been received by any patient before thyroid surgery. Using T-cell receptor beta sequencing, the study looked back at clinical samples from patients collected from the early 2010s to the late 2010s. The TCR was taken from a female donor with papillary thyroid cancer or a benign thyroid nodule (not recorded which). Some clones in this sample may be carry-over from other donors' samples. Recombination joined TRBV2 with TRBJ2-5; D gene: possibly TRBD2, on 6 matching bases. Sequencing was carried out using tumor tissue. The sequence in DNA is TGTGCCAGCAGTGATAGAAGGGGAGGCGAGACCCAGTACTTC. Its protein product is CASSDRRGGETQYF.